Below, 15 T cell receptor beta chains from the same sample are listed, as sequenced in a study of CD8+ T cells in alopecia areata (dated by TCRdb to the late 2010s). Explained via the paper, the time point label denotes: roughly 27 days on oral tofacitinib. This specimen's treatment or condition label, per the study, means: oral pan-JAK inhibitor, 5-10 mg twice daily. Libraries were made using the immunoSEQ multiplex PCR assay. RNA was extracted from all samples and reverse transcribed into cDNA, which served as template for TCR sequencing. In its TCRdb copy, this immuneACCESS table keeps in-frame sequences only and misses some clones. Where compared with another copy, unresolved V genes explain less than half of these, and the others have no known cause. The sample table lists about 220,000 clones, more than 45% of them with a count of one. Jointly, the top ten make up around 1.6% of the sample.

The sequencing used CD4+ T cells sorted from blood, collected at week 4, from a patient treated with tofacitinib. The receptors were gathered from a human donor with alopecia areata.

This clone appeared a few times. A read error may explain this, as a much larger clone is one base away. Other DNA sequences in this sample translate to the same CDR3. The genes are TRBV6-5 and TRBJ1-1, with D unresolved. Germline CDR1 reads MNHEY; CDR2 reads SVGAGI. Trimming removed 5 bases at V and 1 base at J, with 8 bases between. The length of the CDR3 is 13 residues. DNA for the CDR3: TGTGCCAGCAGTGAGGACGGGAACACTGAAGCTTTCTTT. It encodes CASSEDGNTEAFF.

Of note for this clone: The germline gene is not matched at one end of the junction; a read error may be the cause. The chain uses TRBV29-1 and TRBJ2-5; no reliable D call. The CDR3 spans 13 residues. From germline, CDR1 is SQVTM and CDR2 ANQGSEA. DNA for the CDR3: TGCAGCGTTCAAGACATCCGGAAAGAGACCCAGTACTTC. It codes for CSVQDIRKETQYF.

The chain carries TRBV5-1 and TRBJ2-7, with 8 positions matching TRBD2. Germline trimming cut 4 bases from V and 5 bases from J; bases unmatched to any gene: 8. The CDR3 has 14 residues. The germline V gene encodes CDR1 SGHRS and CDR2 YFSETQ. The CDR3 DNA reads TGCGCCAGCAGCCCCATCGGGGGGGCCGACGAGCAGTACTTC. Encoded protein: CASSPIGGADEQYF. The full variable domain, completed using reference TRBV5-1 and TRBJ2-7, is KAGVTQTPRYLIKTRGQQVTLSCSPISGHRSVSWYQQTPGQGLQFLFEYFSETQRNKGNFPGRFSGRQFSNSRSEMNVSTLELGDSALYLCASSPIGGADEQYFGPGTRLTVT.

This clone was seen a handful of times. The gene calls are TRBV29-1 and TRBJ1-2; TRBD1 aligns across 8 bases. V trimming: 7 bases; J trimming: 7 bases; junction bases outside the gene matches: 17. There are 15 residues in the CDR3. Germline V lookup: CDR1 SQVTM, CDR2 ANQGSEA. This CDR3 reads CSARRSDREDGGYTF. CDR3 nucleotides: TGCAGCGCCAGACGATCGGACAGGGAGGACGGTGGCTACACCTTC. Variable domain in full (rest from reference TRBV29-1 and TRBJ1-2): SAVISQKPSRDICQRGTSLTIQCQVDSQVTMMFWYRQQPGQSLTLIATANQGSEATYESGFVIDKFPISRPNLTFSTLTVSNMSPEDSSIYLCSARRSDREDGGYTFGSGTRLTVV.

The sample holds one count of this clone. The V gene is TRBV29-1, the J gene TRBJ1-2; D remains ambiguous. The CDR3 covers 11 residues. V was pared by 4 bases and J by 4 bases, with 7 bases between. Germline V gene data show CDR1 as SQVTM and CDR2 as ANQGSEA. The CDR3 DNA is TGCAGCGTTGGAGAGCCCTATGGCTACACCTTC. This codes for CSVGEPYGYTF.

The J gene is TRBJ2-2, the V gene TRBV5-1, with TRBD1 identical over 9 bases. CDR3 size: 16 residues. The germline gives CDR1 SGHRS, CDR2 YFSETQ. Unmatched junction bases numbered 10, after V lost 4 bases and J lost 6 bases. The CDR3 loop reads CASSPRQGGLPGELFF. The CDR3 coding sequence is TGCGCCAGCAGCCCACGACAGGGGGGACTCCCCGGGGAGCTGTTTTTT.

The CDR3 here is CASSLVVSAGTYEQYF. DNA of the CDR3: TGCGCCAGCAGCTTGGTGGTTTCGGCAGGAACCTACGAGCAGTACTTC. This chain connects TRBV5-1 to TRBJ2-7; D remains ambiguous. The CDR3 is 16 residues long. Trimming shortened V by 0 bases and J by 2 bases, and 15 bases separated the two germline ends. Germline V gene sequence: CDR1 SGHRS, CDR2 YFSETQ. The variable domain in full, completed from reference TRBV5-1 and TRBJ2-7, reads KAGVTQTPRYLIKTRGQQVTLSCSPISGHRSVSWYQQTPGQGLQFLFEYFSETQRNKGNFPGRFSGRQFSNSRSEMNVSTLELGDSALYLCASSLVVSAGTYEQYFGPGTRLTVT.

The chain recombines TRBV19 with TRBJ1-5; no definite D call. Trimming removed 4 bases at V and 7 bases at J, with 17 bases between. Germline V gene data show CDR1 as LNHDA and CDR2 as SQIVND (reference sequence). This CDR3 has 15 amino acids. The CDR3 DNA follows: TGTGCCAGTAGTAACCATGATGGGAGGGAACAGCCCCAGCATTTT. Amino acid sequence: CASSNHDGREQPQHF.

The count of this clone is one. The chain carries TRBV2 and TRBJ2-3; 12 nucleotides line up with TRBD2. CDR1 and CDR2 (germline): SNHLY, FYNNEI. With V trimmed by 5 bases and J by 3 bases, 6 bases remained unmatched. The CDR3 sequence is 16 residues long. The CDR3 nucleotides are TGTGCCAGCAGTTTTCGAGGACTAGCGGGAACAGATACGCAGTATTTT. Protein product: CASSFRGLAGTDTQYF. The full variable domain, its missing parts supplied by reference TRBV2 and TRBJ2-3, is EPEVTQTPSHQVTQMGQEVILRCVPISNHLYFYWYRQILGQKVEFLVSFYNNEISEKSEIFDDQFSVERPDGSNFTLKIRSTKLEDSAMYFCASSFRGLAGTDTQYFGPGTRLTVL.

The V call is TRBV29-1, the J call TRBJ2-4; a possible D gene is TRBD1 (5 bases). The V and J ends lost 4 bases and 6 bases respectively, with 16 bases between them. From germline, CDR1 is SQVTM and CDR2 ANQGSEA. This CDR3 is built from 14 residues. Here the CDR3 DNA reads TGCAGCGTTGTTGGGGCCCCAGCTGGAAACATTCAGTACTTC. It translates to CSVVGAPAGNIQYF.

This clone turned up a few times. This chain links TRBV30 with TRBJ1-1; the D is unclear. The CDR3 contains 18 residues. CDR1 GTSNPN and CDR2 SVGIG come from the germline V gene (reference sequence). The V end was cut by 1 base, the J end by 2 bases, with 23 bases between. The CDR3 spells CAWSDHLRPTGRNTEAFF. In DNA form, the CDR3 reads TGTGCCTGGAGTGACCATCTCAGACCCACGGGGAGAAACACTGAAGCTTTCTTT.

The chain uses TRBV27 and TRBJ2-1, with 11 bases fitting TRBD1. The CDR3 contains 15 residues. CDR1 and CDR2 from the germline V gene are MNHEY and SMNVEV (reference sequence). The J segment lost 5 bases and the V segment lost 5 bases, leaving 5 bases of the junction unmatched. The CDR3 loop reads CASSSRTGGNNEQFF. The CDR3 DNA is TGTGCCAGCAGTAGTAGGACAGGGGGCAACAATGAGCAGTTCTTC.

The V gene is TRBV2, the J gene TRBJ2-1; 7 positions agree with TRBD2. The CDR3 runs to 17 residues. The trim removed 1 base at V and 5 bases at J, leaving 11 bases unmatched. CDR1 and CDR2 (germline): SNHLY, FYNNEI. CDR3 nucleotides: TGTGCCAGCAGTGAAGGAGGGACTAACGATTGGAACAATGAGCAGTTCTTC. Translation: CASSEGGTNDWNNEQFF.

The genes are TRBV5-6 and TRBJ1-2; D remains ambiguous. The germline V gene has CDR1 SGHDT and CDR2 YYEEEE. The V end was cut by 0 bases, the J end by 9 bases, with 6 bases between. The CDR3 has 11 amino acids. As DNA, the CDR3 is TGTGCCAGCAGCTTGGACAGTAGCTACACCTTC. This codes for CASSLDSSYTF. Filled out from reference TRBV5-6 and TRBJ1-2, the complete variable domain reads DAGVTQSPTHLIKTRGQQVTLRCSPKSGHDTVSWYQQALGQGPQFIFQYYEEEERQRGNFPDRFSGHQFPNYSSELNVNALLLGDSALYLCASSLDSSYTFGSGTRLTVV.

The V gene is TRBV27, the J gene TRBJ2-3; 16 bases fit TRBD2. Germline CDR1 MNHEY, CDR2 SMNVEV (reference sequence). V lost 8 bases and J lost 6; bases outside the gene matches: 20. CDR3 length: 20 amino acids. CDR3 sequence (DNA): TGTGCCAGCGAAGCAGGGACTAGCGGGGGGGGCGCGACCCCCGCCGATACGCAGTATTTT. Translation: CASEAGTSGGGATPADTQYF.